This TCR beta chain came from a study of blood T cell repertoires in COVID-19. Across the study: Sites across the United States, Italy and Spain contributed samples from acute and convalescent COVID-19. PBMCs, B-cell-depleted T cells, or T cells were the source of the cDNA or gDNA that made up the material.

In the study's own analysis: For nucleated cells, counts were estimated from reference gene primer amplification. Only in-frame clones appear in the TCRdb table, and some are missing; sequencing was by immunoSEQ multiplex PCR. For V, J and clone size, that table is used; D and trimming come from the DNA. This table has some 120,000 clones, roughly four fifths appearing once. Trimming took 5 bases from V and 6 from J; bases not matched to a gene: 8. Germline CDR1 LGHNA, CDR2 YNFKEQ. The CDR3 has 15 residues. Sequencing was done on a sample of peripheral blood. This sequence originates from a human donor in a cohort sampled during active COVID-19. This chain connects TRBV4-2 to TRBJ1-2; 11 bases line up with TRBD1. The CDR3 protein is CASSIQDRGRDGYTF. DNA of the CDR3: TGTGCCAGCAGCATTCAGGACAGGGGGCGCGATGGCTACACCTTC.